This TCR beta chain was profiled in a study of blood T cell repertoires in COVID-19. Study-wide background: Samples of COVID-19 (acute and convalescent) were obtained from the United States, Italy and Spain. Sample material is recorded as cDNA or gDNA derived from T cells, B-cell-depleted T cells, or PBMCs.

While infection was still active, Seattle patients were enrolled and then followed longitudinally. With V trimmed by 2 bases and J by 4 bases, 7 bases remained unmatched. The CDR3 runs 16 residues. The germline gives CDR1 MGHRA, CDR2 YSYEKL. In the authors' methods: Estimates of nucleated cell counts were drawn from the amplification of reference gene primers. The table came from immunoSEQ multiplex PCR; TCRdb's copy has only in-frame clones and leaves some out. V and J calls and clone size follow that table, whereas D and trimming were derived from the DNA. The sample gives roughly 230,000 clones, roughly 90% of which show up once; 2.1% is in the top ten.

The chain carries TRBV4-1 and TRBJ2-5; 10 bases line up with TRBD1. Material: peripheral blood. The clonotype was recovered from a woman aged 55 to 70 with COVID-19, enrolled during active disease. CDR3 DNA: TGCGCCAGCAGCCAACGTGGGACAGGGGTTGTAGAGACCCAGTACTTC. Translating it yields CASSQRGTGVVETQYF.